These T cell receptor beta chains were read from a single sample in a study of cytomegalovirus exposure and HLA in healthy donors. Measured with immunoSEQ multiplex PCR; TCRdb has only the in-frame clones, and not every one. The sample holds 120,000 or so clones; about 88% are singletons and the top ten take about 4.4%. The material sequenced was PBMCs. The receptors derive from a man younger than 35 in good health and CMV-seropositive. Both conserved end residues are part of each CDR3. A D gene is named only where the DNA matches it firmly. Clone size is given for some rows only: seen once, a few or many times, or a class if the clone is expanded.

>TRBV5-6|-|TRBD1|TRBJ1-4
CASSSEQGFSEKLFF
TGTGCCAGCAGCTCCGAACAGGGGTTTAGTGAAAAACTGTTTTTT
>TRBV27|-|TRBD2|TRBJ2-7
CASSSGLADYEQYF
TGTGCCAGCAGTTCGGGACTAGCGGATTACGAGCAGTACTTC
>TRBV5-4|-|TRBD2|TRBJ2-7
CASSWSGGTYEQYF
TGTGCCAGCAGCTGGTCGGGAGGCACCTACGAGCAGTACTTC
>TRBV2|-|-|TRBJ1-2
CASSGGGINYGYTF
TGTGCCAGCAGCGGGGGGGGAATTAACTATGGCTACACCTTC
>TRBV29-1|-|-|TRBJ2-7
CSVVSGSSYEQYF
TGCAGCGTTGTGAGTGGGAGCTCCTACGAGCAGTACTTC
>TRBV11-2|-|TRBD1|TRBJ2-7
CASSSQGASYEQYF
TGTGCCAGCAGCTCACAGGGGGCATCCTACGAGCAGTACTTC
>TRBV28|-|-|TRBJ1-5
CASVTINQPQHF
TGTGCCAGCGTCACAATAAATCAGCCCCAGCATTTT
>TRBV7-9|-|TRBD2|TRBJ2-5
CASSLDLLAGGQETQYF
TGTGCCAGCAGCTTAGACCTACTAGCGGGGGGCCAAGAGACCCAGTACTTC
>TRBV6-1|-|TRBD1|TRBJ2-2
CASSVDRDRGTGELFF
TGTGCCAGCAGTGTAGATAGGGACAGGGGTACCGGGGAGCTGTTTTTT
>TRBV5-6|once|-|TRBJ1-5
CASSRSGAWGNQPQHF
TGTGCCAGCAGCCGGAGCGGGGCGTGGGGCAATCAGCCCCAGCATTTT
>TRBV19|-|TRBD1|TRBJ2-1
CASSDRGTNEQFF
TGTGCCAGTAGTGACAGGGGAACCAATGAGCAGTTCTTC
>TRBV6-5|-|TRBD1|TRBJ1-1
CASSYSQGARAFF
TGTGCCAGCAGTTACTCACAGGGGGCGCGAGCTTTCTTT
>TRBV7-9|-|-|TRBJ2-7
CASSPPGGLYEQYF
TGTGCCAGCAGCCCCCCTGGGGGCCTCTACGAGCAGTACTTC
>TRBV5-1|-|-|TRBJ2-5
CASSLNQGSGETQYF
TGCGCCAGCAGCTTAAACCAGGGGTCGGGAGAGACCCAGTACTTC
>TRBV7-2|-|TRBD2|TRBJ2-5
CASTYGGTRQETQYF
TGTGCCAGCACTTATGGCGGGACTAGACAAGAGACCCAGTACTTC
>TRBV10-1|once|-|TRBJ1-5
CASCRGTDFNQPQHF
TGCGCCAGCTGTAGGGGGACCGACTTCAATCAGCCCCAGCATTTT
>TRBV7-8|-|TRBD2|TRBJ2-7
CASSLARGGPGYEQYF
TGTGCCAGCAGCTTAGCGCGGGGGGGACCTGGCTACGAGCAGTACTTC
>TRBV15|few|-|TRBJ1-5
CATSKFRSSQGSQHF
TGTGCCACCAGCAAATTCCGCTCGTCCCAGGGGTCCCAGCATTTT